The following is a T cell receptor beta chain sequence with its context. The antigen it binds to is not known. Base qualities are not recorded, but no much larger clone differs from it by a single base. Participants in the prospective study were aged roughly 18 to 100 years, lived in 20 to 25 United States geographic areas, and enrolled through a virtual design. To assign participants to cohorts, the prospective study relied on clinical history that participants themselves reported in a screening survey and a study questionnaire. Recovered participants in ImmuneRACE Cohort 3 were defined as having two consecutive negative NP/OP PCR tests, clearance from a healthcare professional, or resolution of symptoms. In the prospective study, mobile phlebotomists collected whole blood, serum and a nasopharyngeal or oropharyngeal swab from each participant. Participants in the prospective study had the option to provide additional blood draws and questionnaires over a roughly two-month period. Before DNA extraction, prospective study blood samples were shipped either frozen or at room temperature.

The immunoSEQ Assay, a bias-controlled multiplex PCR, was used to amplify TCRbeta CDR3 regions from genomic DNA. The study's processing was this. Nucleated cell counts per sample were estimated from amplification of reference gene primers within the assay. To quantify the absolute abundance of each unique TCRbeta CDR3 rearrangement, sequence reads were collapsed and filtered. For each sample, productive Simpson clonality was calculated by taking the square root of Simpson's diversity index across productive rearrangements. TCRdb retrieved this table from immuneACCESS and kept in-frame rearrangements only. Not all clones are present; in checked studies, unresolved V genes account for under half, and no reason is known for the remainder. For V, J and clone size, that table is used; D and trimming come from the DNA. Present in this sample are hundreds of thousands of clones, about 87% of which were seen just once. Together, the top ten hold roughly 10% of the sample.

The data are from a study of blood T cell repertoires in COVID-19 (dated by TCRdb to 2020 to 2022). Some background on the complete study: Collaborator samples came from the United States, Italy and Spain and covered acute and convalescent phases of COVID-19. The material from the prospective study consisted of cDNA or gDNA derived from T cells, B-cell-depleted T cells, or PBMCs. Deeply sampled blood TCRbeta repertoires from subjects exposed to, actively infected with, or recovered from COVID-19 were included in the dataset. A freely available public database, intended as a resource for researchers studying the immune response to SARS-CoV-2, is where the repertoires were released. Samples were obtained from the ongoing ImmuneRACE study (first 160 participants) and from some 1,200 subjects provided by 6 global collaborators. A de-identified subject ID, COVID-19 status, age in years and sex were almost always included in the sample metadata. HLA class I and class II types, where available, came from metadata supplied by the sample provider rather than from assay-based typing. The paper's findings and limits, for the study overall: The quantity of clinical and demographic metadata differed by source and by participant and was supplied without curation.

The germline V gene (reference sequence) sets CDR1 to LNHDA and CDR2 to SQIVND. At the junction V is shortened by 7 bases and J by 5 bases, with 11 bases in between. The CDR3 runs 12 amino acids, cysteine and phenylalanine included. The only DNA kept is the CDR3, 36 bases in frame from the first base. Source material: PBMCs or T cells enriched from blood (not recorded which). The chain uses TRBV19 and TRBJ1-2; the D gene lacks a confident call. The TCR was taken from a woman in her forties or fifties who had recovered from COVID-19. The CDR3 region reads CASTPTTYGYTF. The base sequence is TGTGCCAGTACACCAACCACTTATGGCTACACCTTC.